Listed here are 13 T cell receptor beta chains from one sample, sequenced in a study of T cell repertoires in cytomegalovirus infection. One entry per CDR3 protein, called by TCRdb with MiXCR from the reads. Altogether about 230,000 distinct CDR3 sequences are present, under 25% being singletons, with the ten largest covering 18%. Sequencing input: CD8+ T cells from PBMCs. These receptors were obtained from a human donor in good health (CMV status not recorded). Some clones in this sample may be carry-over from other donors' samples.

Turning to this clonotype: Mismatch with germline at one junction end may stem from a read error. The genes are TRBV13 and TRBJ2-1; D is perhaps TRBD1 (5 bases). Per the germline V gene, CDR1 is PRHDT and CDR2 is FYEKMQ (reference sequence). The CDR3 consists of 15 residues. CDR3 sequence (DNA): TGTGCCACCAGCGCCAGGGCTATCAAGGACAATGAGCAGTTCTTC. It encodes CATSARAIKDNEQFF. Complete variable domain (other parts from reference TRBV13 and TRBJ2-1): AAGVIQSPRHLIKEKRETATLKCYPIPRHDTVYWYQQGPGQDPQFLISFYEKMQSDKGSIPDRFSAQQFSDYHSELNMSSLELGDSALYFCATSARAIKDNEQFFGPGTRLTVL.

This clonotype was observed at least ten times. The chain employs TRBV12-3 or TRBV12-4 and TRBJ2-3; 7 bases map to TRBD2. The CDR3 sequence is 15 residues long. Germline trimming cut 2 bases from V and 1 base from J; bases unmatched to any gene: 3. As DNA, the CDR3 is TGTGCCAGCAGTTTATGGGGAGGGCGCACAGATACGCAGTATTTT. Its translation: CASSLWGGRTDTQYF.

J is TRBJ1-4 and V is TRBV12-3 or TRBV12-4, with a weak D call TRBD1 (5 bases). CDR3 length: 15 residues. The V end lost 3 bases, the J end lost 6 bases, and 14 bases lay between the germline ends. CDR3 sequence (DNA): TGTGCCAGCAGTTTTCTGGCAGGGAGGTATGAAAAACTGTTTTTT. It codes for CASSFLAGRYEKLFF.

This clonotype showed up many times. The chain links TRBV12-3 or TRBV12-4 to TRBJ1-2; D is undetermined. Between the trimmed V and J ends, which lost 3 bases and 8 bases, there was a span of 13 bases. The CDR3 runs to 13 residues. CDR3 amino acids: CASSFVGMEGYTF. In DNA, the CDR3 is TGTGCCAGCAGTTTTGTGGGTATGGAGGGCTACACCTTC.

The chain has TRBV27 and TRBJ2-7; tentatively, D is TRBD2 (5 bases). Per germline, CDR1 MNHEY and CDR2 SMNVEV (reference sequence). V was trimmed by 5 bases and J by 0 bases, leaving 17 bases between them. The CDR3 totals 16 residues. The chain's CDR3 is CASSTTFPGSSYEQYF. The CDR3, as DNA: TGTGCCAGCAGTACAACCTTCCCGGGGAGCTCCTACGAGCAGTACTTC.

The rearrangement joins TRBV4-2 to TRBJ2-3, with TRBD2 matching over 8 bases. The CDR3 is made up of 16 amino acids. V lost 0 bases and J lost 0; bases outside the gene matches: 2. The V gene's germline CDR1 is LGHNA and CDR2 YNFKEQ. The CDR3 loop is CASSQETGGSTDTQYF. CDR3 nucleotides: TGTGCCAGCAGCCAAGAAACGGGGGGGAGCACAGATACGCAGTATTTT.

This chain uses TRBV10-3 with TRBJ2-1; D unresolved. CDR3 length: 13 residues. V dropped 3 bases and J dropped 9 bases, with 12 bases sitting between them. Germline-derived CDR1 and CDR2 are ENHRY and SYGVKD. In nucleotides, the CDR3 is TGTGCCATCAGTGAATGTGGGGATTGTGAGCAGTTCTTC. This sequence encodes CAISECGDCEQFF.

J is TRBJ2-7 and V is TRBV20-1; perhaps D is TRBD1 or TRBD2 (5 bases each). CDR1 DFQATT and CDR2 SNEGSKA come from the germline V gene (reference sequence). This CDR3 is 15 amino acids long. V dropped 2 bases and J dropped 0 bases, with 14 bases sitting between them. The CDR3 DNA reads TGCAGTGCTAGACCCTACGGGACCGGCTCCTACGAGCAGTACTTC. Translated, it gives CSARPYGTGSYEQYF.

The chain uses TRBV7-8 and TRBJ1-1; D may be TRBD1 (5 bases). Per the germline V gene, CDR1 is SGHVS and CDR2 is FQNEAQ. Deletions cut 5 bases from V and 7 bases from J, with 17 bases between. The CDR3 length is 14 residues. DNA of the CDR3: TGTGCCAGCAGCCCACCGCCCGGGGCCAATGAAGCTTTCTTT. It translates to CASSPPPGANEAFF.

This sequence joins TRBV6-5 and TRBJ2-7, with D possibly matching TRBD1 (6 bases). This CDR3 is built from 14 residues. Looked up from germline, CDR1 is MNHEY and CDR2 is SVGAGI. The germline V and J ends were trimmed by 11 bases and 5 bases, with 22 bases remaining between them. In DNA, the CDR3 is TGTGCCTCCCAGAGGTCTCAGGGGCTGGACGAGCAGTACTTC. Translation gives CASQRSQGLDEQYF.

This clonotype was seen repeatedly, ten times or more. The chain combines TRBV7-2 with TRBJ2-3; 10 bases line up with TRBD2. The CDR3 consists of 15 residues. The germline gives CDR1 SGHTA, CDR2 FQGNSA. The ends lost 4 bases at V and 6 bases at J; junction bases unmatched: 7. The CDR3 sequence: CASSSLAGGGDTQYF. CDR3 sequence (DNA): TGTGCCAGCAGCTCCTTAGCGGGGGGTGGGGATACGCAGTATTTT.

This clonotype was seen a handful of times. The CDR3 bases are TGCAGTGCTAGCCGGGGGAACACAGATACGCAGTATTTT. It encodes CSASRGNTDTQYF. This sequence joins TRBV20-1 and TRBJ2-3; perhaps TRBD2 as D (6 bases). Trimming removed 3 bases from V and 2 bases from J, with 9 bases in between. In germline, CDR1 is DFQATT, CDR2 SNEGSKA (reference sequence). CDR3 length: 13 residues.

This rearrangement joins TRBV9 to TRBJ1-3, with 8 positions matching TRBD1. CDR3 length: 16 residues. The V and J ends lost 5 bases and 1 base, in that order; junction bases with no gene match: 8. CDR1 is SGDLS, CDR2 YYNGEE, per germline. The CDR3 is CASSHDRGESGNTIYF. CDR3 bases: TGTGCCAGCAGTCACGACAGGGGAGAGTCTGGAAACACCATATATTTT.